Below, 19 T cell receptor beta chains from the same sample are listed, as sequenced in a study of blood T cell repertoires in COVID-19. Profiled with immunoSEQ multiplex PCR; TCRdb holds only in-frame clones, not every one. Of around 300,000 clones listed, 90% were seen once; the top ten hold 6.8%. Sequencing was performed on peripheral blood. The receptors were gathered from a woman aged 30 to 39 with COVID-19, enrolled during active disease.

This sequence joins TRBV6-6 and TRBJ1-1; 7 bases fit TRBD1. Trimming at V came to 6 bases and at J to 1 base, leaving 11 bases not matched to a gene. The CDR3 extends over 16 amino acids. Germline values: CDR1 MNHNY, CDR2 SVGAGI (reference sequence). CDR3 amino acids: CASRHRDRVPNTEAFF. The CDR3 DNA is TGTGCCAGCAGACACCGGGACAGAGTACCGAACACTGAAGCTTTCTTT.

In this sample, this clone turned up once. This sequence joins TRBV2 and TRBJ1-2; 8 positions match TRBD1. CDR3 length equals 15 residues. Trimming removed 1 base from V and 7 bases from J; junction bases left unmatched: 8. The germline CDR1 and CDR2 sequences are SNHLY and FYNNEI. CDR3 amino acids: CASSEESTGAAGYTF. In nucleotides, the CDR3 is TGTGCCAGCAGTGAAGAGTCGACAGGGGCCGCTGGCTACACCTTC.

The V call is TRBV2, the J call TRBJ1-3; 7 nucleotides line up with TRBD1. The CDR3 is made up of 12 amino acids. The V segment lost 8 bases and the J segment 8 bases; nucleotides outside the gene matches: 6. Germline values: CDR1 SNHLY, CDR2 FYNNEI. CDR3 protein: CASLSRGDTIYF. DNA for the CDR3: TGTGCCAGCCTGAGCAGGGGGGACACCATATATTTT.

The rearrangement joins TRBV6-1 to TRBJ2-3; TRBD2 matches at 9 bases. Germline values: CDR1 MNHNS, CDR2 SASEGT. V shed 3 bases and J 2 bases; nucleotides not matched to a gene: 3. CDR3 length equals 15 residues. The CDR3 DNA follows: TGTGCCAGCAGTGAGAGGACTAGCGTCACAGATACGCAGTATTTT. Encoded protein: CASSERTSVTDTQYF.

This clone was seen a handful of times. CDR3 DNA: TGTGCCAGCAGTGAATTCCGAGATCAGCCCCAGCATTTT. Its protein is CASSEFRDQPQHF. The chain couples TRBV2 to TRBJ1-5; D is unclear. This CDR3 contains 13 residues. Trimming removed 2 bases from V and 5 bases from J, with 7 bases in between. Germline V gene sequence: CDR1 SNHLY, CDR2 FYNNEI.

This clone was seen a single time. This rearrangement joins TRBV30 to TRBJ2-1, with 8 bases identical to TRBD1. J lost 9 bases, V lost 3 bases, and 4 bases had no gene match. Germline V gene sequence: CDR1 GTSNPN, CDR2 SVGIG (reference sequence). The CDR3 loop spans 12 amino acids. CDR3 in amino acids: CAWRGQGLEQFF. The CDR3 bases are TGTGCCTGGAGAGGACAGGGACTTGAGCAGTTCTTC.

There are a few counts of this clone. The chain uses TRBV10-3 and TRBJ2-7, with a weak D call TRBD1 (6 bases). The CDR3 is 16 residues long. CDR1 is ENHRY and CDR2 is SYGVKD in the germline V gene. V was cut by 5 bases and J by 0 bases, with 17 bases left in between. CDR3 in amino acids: CAISSGTRQPSYEQYF. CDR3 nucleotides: TGTGCCATCAGTTCCGGGACACGGCAGCCCTCCTACGAGCAGTACTTC.

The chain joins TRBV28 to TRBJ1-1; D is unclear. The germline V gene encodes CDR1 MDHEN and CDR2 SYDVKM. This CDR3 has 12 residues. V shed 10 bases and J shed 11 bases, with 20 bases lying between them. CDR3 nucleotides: TGTGCCACCCTAAAGATGAACGGGAGGGCTTTCTTT. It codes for CATLKMNGRAFF.

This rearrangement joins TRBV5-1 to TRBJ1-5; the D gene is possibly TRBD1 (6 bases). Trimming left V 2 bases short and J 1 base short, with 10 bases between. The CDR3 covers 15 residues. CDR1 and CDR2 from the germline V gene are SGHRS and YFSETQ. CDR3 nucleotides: TGCGCCAGCAGCTTAACAGGGACGAGCAATCAGCCCCAGCATTTT. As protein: CASSLTGTSNQPQHF.

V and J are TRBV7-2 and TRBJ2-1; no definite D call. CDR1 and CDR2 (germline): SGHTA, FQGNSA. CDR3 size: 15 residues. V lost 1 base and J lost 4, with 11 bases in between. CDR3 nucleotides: TGTGCCAGCAGCTTAGATTCGTTCCGTTACAATGAGCAGTTCTTC. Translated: CASSLDSFRYNEQFF.

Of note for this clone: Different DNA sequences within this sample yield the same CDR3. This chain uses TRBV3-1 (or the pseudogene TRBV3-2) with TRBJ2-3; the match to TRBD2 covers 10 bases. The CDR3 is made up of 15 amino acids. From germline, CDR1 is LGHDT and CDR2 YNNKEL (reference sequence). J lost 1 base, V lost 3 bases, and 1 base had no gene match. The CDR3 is CASSHLAGGTDTQYF. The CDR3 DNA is TGTGCCAGCAGCCATCTAGCGGGGGGCACAGATACGCAGTATTTT.

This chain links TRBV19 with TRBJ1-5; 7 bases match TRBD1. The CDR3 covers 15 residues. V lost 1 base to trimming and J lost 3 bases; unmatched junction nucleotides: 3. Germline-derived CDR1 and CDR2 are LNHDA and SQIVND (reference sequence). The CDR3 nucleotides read TGTGCCAGTAGTATAGCAGACAGGGCCAATCAGCCCCAGCATTTT. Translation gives CASSIADRANQPQHF.

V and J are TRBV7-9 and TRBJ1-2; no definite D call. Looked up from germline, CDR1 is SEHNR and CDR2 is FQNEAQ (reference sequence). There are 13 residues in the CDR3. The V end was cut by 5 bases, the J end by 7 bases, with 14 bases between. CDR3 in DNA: TGTGCCAGCAGCCCTTCCCGGGAATTTGGCTACACCTTC. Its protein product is CASSPSREFGYTF.

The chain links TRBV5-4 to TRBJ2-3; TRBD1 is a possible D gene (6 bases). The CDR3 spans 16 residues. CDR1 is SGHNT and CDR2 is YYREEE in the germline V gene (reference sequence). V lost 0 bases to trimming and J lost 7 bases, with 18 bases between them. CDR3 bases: TGTGCCAGCAGCTTGGATGTAGGGGGACGGGCGTATACGCAGTATTTT. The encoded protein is CASSLDVGGRAYTQYF.

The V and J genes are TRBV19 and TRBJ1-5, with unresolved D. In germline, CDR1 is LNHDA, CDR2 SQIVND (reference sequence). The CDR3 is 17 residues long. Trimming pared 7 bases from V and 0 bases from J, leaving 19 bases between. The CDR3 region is CASMVRDPRNSNQPQHF. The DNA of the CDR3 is TGTGCCAGTATGGTCCGGGATCCCCGTAATAGCAATCAGCCCCAGCATTTT.

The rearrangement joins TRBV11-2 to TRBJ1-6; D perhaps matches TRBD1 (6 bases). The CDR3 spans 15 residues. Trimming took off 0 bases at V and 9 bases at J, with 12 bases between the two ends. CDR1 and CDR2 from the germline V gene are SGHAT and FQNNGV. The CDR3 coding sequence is TGTGCCAGCAGCTTAGATCGGGGGGGCCTTTCACCCCTCCACTTT. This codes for CASSLDRGGLSPLHF.

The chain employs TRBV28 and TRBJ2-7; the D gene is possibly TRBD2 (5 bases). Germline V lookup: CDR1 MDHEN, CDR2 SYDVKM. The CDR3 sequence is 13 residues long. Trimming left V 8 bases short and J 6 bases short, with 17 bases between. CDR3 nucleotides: TGTGCCAGCGGACTGACGGTCTACGGCGAGCAGTACTTC. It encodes CASGLTVYGEQYF.

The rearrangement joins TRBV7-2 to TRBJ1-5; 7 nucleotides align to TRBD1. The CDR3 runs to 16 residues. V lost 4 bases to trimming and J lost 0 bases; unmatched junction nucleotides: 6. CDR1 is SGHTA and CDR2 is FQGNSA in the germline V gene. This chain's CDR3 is CASSYGTAYSNQPQHF. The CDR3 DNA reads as TGTGCCAGCAGCTACGGGACAGCATATAGCAATCAGCCCCAGCATTTT.

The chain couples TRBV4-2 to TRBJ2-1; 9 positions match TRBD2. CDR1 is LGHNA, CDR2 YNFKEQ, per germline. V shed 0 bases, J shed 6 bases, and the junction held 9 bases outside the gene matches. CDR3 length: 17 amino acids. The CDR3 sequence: CASSQDPVSGSVNEQFF. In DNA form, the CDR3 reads TGTGCCAGCAGCCAAGATCCGGTTAGCGGGAGTGTCAATGAGCAGTTCTTC.